These T cell receptor beta chains were read from a single sample in a study of blood T cells in healthy people across ages. TCRdb re-analysed the 5' RACE reads in MiXCR, keeping a single row per CDR3 protein. Of approximately 2,000,000 distinct CDR3 sequences listed, about two fifths are singletons. Sequences were obtained from blood. These receptors all stem from a human donor in good health. CDR3s include the opening cysteine and the closing phenylalanine or tryptophan. Fields, in order: V gene, clone size, J gene, D gene, CDR3 protein, CDR3 DNA. A D gene is named only where the DNA matches it firmly. Size values are once, few and many counts, or a class for expanded clones, and some rows have none.

TRBV6-5	few	TRBJ1-2	.	CASENSNYGYTF	TGTGCCAGCGAAAACTCTAACTATGGCTACACCTTC
TRBV5-6	.	TRBJ1-2	TRBD1	CASSFVRDPGQDPHGYTF	TGTGCCAGCAGCTTCGTACGGGACCCGGGACAGGACCCTCATGGCTACACCTTC
TRBV20-1	few	TRBJ2-5	.	CSASDSPRETQYF	TGCAGTGCTAGTGACAGTCCTCGTGAGACCCAGTACTTC
TRBV11-2	few	TRBJ2-3	.	CASSLVGINTDTQYF	TGTGCCAGCAGCTTAGTTGGTATAAACACAGATACGCAGTATTTT
TRBV28	few	TRBJ1-4	TRBD1	CASSLSAQGENEKLFF	TGTGCCAGCAGTTTATCCGCACAGGGGGAGAATGAAAAACTGTTTTTT
TRBV28	few	TRBJ1-6	.	CASLEGSSYNSPLHF	TGTGCCAGTCTCGAGGGTAGCTCCTATAATTCACCCCTCCACTTT
TRBV7-6	few	TRBJ2-7	TRBD1	CASSASTGVHEQYF	TGTGCCAGCAGCGCCTCGACAGGGGTTCACGAGCAGTACTTC
TRBV12-3/TRBV12-4	few	TRBJ1-5	TRBD1	CASRGTVNQPQHF	TGTGCCAGCAGGGGGACAGTCAATCAGCCCCAGCATTTT
TRBV28	.	TRBJ1-4	.	CASSFGRPHAEKLFF	TGTGCCAGCAGTTTTGGGCGTCCTCACGCGGAAAAACTGTTTTTT
TRBV7-8	.	TRBJ1-1	.	CASSQLFGGGTEAFF	TGTGCCAGCAGCCAACTGTTTGGGGGTGGGACTGAAGCTTTCTTT
TRBV12-3/TRBV12-4	few	TRBJ1-2	TRBD1	CASRSGGAGLGYTF	TGTGCCAGCAGATCAGGGGGCGCGGGTTTGGGCTACACCTTC
TRBV27	.	TRBJ2-1	TRBD1	CASSFVLGQGTYNEQFF	TGTGCCAGCAGTTTCGTGCTTGGACAGGGGACTTACAATGAGCAGTTCTTC
TRBV21-1	once	TRBJ1-6	.	CASSKARLGTNSPLHF	TGTGCCAGCAGCAAAGCGCGGTTGGGGACCAATTCACCCCTCCACTTT
TRBV5-1	few	TRBJ2-5	.	CASSLGSPGGTQYF	TGCGCCAGCAGCTTGGGCAGCCCGGGTGGGACCCAGTACTTC
TRBV5-1	few	TRBJ2-3	.	CASSVDHTDTQYF	TGCGCCAGCAGCGTGGACCACACAGATACGCAGTATTTT
TRBV20-1	.	TRBJ1-5	TRBD1	CSASRQGNNQPQHF	TGCAGTGCTTCGCGACAGGGCAACAATCAGCCCCAGCATTTT
TRBV6-4	few	TRBJ2-1	TRBD2	CASSDMAGGRNEQFF	TGTGCCAGCAGTGACATGGCGGGGGGCAGGAATGAGCAGTTCTTC
TRBV20-1	.	TRBJ2-1	TRBD1	CSARTGTGVNEQFF	TGCAGTGCTAGGACCGGGACAGGGGTCAATGAGCAGTTCTTC
TRBV5-5	.	TRBJ2-7	.	CASSWDVGEQYF	TGTGCCAGCAGCTGGGACGTGGGCGAGCAGTACTTC
TRBV15	once	TRBJ1-6	.	CATSTMRGAGSSPLHF	TGTGCCACCAGCACGATGAGAGGGGCGGGTTCATCACCCCTCCACTTT
TRBV29-1	many	TRBJ2-1	TRBD1	CSVEDLGQGSYNEQFF	TGCAGCGTTGAAGATCTTGGACAGGGGTCGTACAATGAGCAGTTCTTC
TRBV7-2	.	TRBJ2-7	.	CASRLGGGSYEQYF	TGTGCCAGCAGACTAGGGGGGGGGTCCTACGAGCAGTACTTC
TRBV7-2	many	TRBJ2-7	TRBD2	CASSFSGGSYEQYF	TGTGCCAGCAGCTTTAGCGGGGGGTCCTACGAGCAGTACTTC
TRBV9	.	TRBJ1-2	TRBD1	CASSVASTGDGYTF	TGTGCCAGCAGCGTAGCTAGTACAGGGGATGGCTACACCTTC
TRBV5-1	.	TRBJ1-2	.	CASSLVPQEPGGYTF	TGCGCCAGCAGCTTGGTACCCCAGGAACCGGGCGGCTACACCTTC
TRBV4-2	.	TRBJ2-1	.	CASSHTGISNEQFF	TGTGCCAGCAGCCATACAGGGATCTCAAATGAGCAGTTCTTC
TRBV4-1	.	TRBJ1-4	.	CASSQDGELFF	TGCGCCAGCAGCCAAGACGGGGAACTGTTTTTT
TRBV29-1	few	TRBJ1-2	TRBD1	CSVFTGVSYGYTF	TGCAGCGTGTTTACAGGGGTTTCCTATGGCTACACCTTC
TRBV4-3	.	TRBJ1-2	TRBD1	CAGHRGSGYTF	TGCGCCGGCCACAGGGGCTCTGGCTACACCTTC
TRBV27	.	TRBJ1-5	.	CASSPAYSGRSNQPQHF	TGTGCCAGCAGCCCAGCGTACTCAGGACGGAGCAATCAGCCCCAGCATTTT
TRBV19	many	TRBJ1-1	.	CASSTGGNTEAFF	TGTGCCAGCAGCACCGGGGGGAACACTGAAGCTTTCTTT
TRBV12-3/TRBV12-4	once	TRBJ1-4	.	CASGITGSPSEKLFF	TGTGCCAGCGGTATTACAGGGAGCCCGAGTGAAAAACTGTTTTTT
TRBV4-3	many	TRBJ2-5	.	CASSQGLKETQYF	TGCGCCAGCAGCCAAGGTCTGAAAGAGACCCAGTACTTC
TRBV20-1	few	TRBJ1-2	.	CSVSAGWLLSGYTF	TGCAGTGTTTCGGCAGGGTGGCTATTGAGCGGCTACACCTTC
TRBV3-1	.	TRBJ2-1	.	CTSSQDSDEQFF	TGTACCAGCAGCCAAGATTCCGATGAGCAGTTCTTC
TRBV10-3	.	TRBJ2-3	.	CAISEPTGWGQYF	TGTGCCATCAGTGAACCGACAGGTTGGGGGCAGTATTTT
TRBV4-2	.	TRBJ2-1	TRBD2	CASSPAGGSLDEQFF	TGTGCCAGCAGCCCCGCGGGGGGAAGTCTGGATGAGCAGTTCTTC